Included here is one T cell receptor beta chain sequence, with context. These data originate in a study of shared clonotypes between healthy human individuals. Genomic DNA belonging to each subset was distributed in equal measure over several immunoSEQ plates. Produced via immunoSEQ multiplex PCR; TCRdb's table is partial and in-frame only. The profile covers roughly 2.5 million clones, with around 90% appearing a single time and around 0.14% taken by the ten largest. Looked up from germline, CDR1 is SGHRS and CDR2 is YFSETQ. Trimming took 4 bases from V and 0 from J; bases not matched to a gene: 13. This CDR3 contains 18 residues.

The TCR sequence derives from a man aged 18 to 29 in good health. The chain is built from TRBV5-1 and TRBJ1-5; 7 bases align to TRBD1. Sequenced sample: naive CD4+ T cells sorted from blood. Documented subset: CD45RA+ positively selected. The CDR3 loop reads CASSPTWDSEYSNQPQHF. For the CDR3, the DNA is TGCGCCAGCAGCCCCACGTGGGACAGTGAGTATAGCAATCAGCCCCAGCATTTT.